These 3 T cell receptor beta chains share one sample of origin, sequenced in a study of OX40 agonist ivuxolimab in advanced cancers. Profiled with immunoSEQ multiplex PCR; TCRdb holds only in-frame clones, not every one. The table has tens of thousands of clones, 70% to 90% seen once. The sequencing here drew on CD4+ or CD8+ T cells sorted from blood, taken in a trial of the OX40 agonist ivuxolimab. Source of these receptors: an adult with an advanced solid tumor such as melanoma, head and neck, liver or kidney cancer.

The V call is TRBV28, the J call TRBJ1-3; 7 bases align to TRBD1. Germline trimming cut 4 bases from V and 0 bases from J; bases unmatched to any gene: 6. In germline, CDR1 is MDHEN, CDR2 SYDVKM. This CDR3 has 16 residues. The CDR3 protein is CASSSGTANSGNTIYF. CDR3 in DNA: TGTGCCAGCAGTTCTGGGACAGCCAACTCTGGAAACACCATATATTTT.

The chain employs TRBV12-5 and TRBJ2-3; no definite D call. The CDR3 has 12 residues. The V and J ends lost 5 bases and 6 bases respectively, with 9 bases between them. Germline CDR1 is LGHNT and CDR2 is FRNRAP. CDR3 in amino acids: CASGREWDTQYF. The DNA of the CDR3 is TGTGCTAGTGGTCGCGAATGGGATACGCAGTATTTT.

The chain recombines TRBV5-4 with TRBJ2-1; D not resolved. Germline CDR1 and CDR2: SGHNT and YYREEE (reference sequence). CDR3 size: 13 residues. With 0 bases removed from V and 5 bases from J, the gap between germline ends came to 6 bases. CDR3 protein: CASSLDDNNEQFF. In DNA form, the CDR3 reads TGTGCCAGCAGCTTGGATGACAACAATGAGCAGTTCTTC.